The entry below describes one T cell receptor (beta chain). Its antigen is currently unknown. This sample was taken from a study of T cell responses to AZD1222 COVID-19 vaccine. Study outcomes and limitations: Among the donors, most were white British and more were female, and clonal diversity was possibly underestimated. Dominant CD4 TCR responses targeted spike regions 160-218 and 743-854. AZD1222 recipients seropositive at baseline numbered only 6 or 7. Close to half of all spike-specific TCRs reportedly target regions of the variants that are unmutated.

Trimming took 3 bases from V and 11 from J, leaving 10 bases between them. The CDR3 runs 11 residues. Germline V gene data show CDR1 as KGHSH and CDR2 as LQKENI. Assay used: immunoSEQ multiplex PCR; TCRdb lists only in-frame clones, some missing. The table has nearly 110,000 clones, around 90% seen once. This receptor was taken from an adult in good health. V usage is TRBV18 and J usage is TRBJ1-1; D gene unclear. Sequenced material: peripheral blood, taken on day 0 of AZD1222 vaccination. CDR3 sequence: CASSPGISAFF. DNA for the CDR3: TGTGCCAGCTCACCGGGAATTAGTGCTTTCTTT. The full variable domain, with the rest looked up from reference TRBV18 and TRBJ1-1, is NAGVMQNPRHLVRRRGQEARLRCSPMKGHSHVYWYRQLPEEGLKFMVYLQKENIIDESGMPKERFSAEFPKEGPSILRIQQVVRGDSAAYFCASSPGISAFFGQGTRLTVV.